The sequence of this T cell receptor (beta chain) was determined in a study of identical twins. The cDNA had a unique molecular identifier and a template-switch universal primer site. TCRdb analysed the 5' RACE reads with MiXCR anew, one entry per CDR3 protein. Of about 530,000 distinct CDR3 sequences listed, around 20% are singletons. Only a few counts were recorded for this clonotype. Its target is unknown. With 8 bases removed from V and 2 bases from J, the gap between germline ends came to 16 bases. This CDR3 has 14 amino acids. Germline V CDR1 and CDR2: SGHRS, YFSETQ. Study-wide results and caveats: A partial confounding effect on zero-insertion analyses could come from invariant MAIT and iNKT cells. Excess low generation probability was seen in twin-shared out-of-frame alpha sequences.

These data also formed part of another study, on yellow fever vaccine responses in identical twins.

Sequencing was done on a sample of CD4+ T cells sorted from blood. The receptor was derived from a woman aged 18 to 35 in good health. The rearrangement links TRBV5-1 to TRBJ1-1, with TRBD1 as a possible D gene (5 bases). The CDR3 DNA is TGCGCCAGTAACGCCGGGGGTTTCAACACTGAAGCTTTCTTT. Residues: CASNAGGFNTEAFF.